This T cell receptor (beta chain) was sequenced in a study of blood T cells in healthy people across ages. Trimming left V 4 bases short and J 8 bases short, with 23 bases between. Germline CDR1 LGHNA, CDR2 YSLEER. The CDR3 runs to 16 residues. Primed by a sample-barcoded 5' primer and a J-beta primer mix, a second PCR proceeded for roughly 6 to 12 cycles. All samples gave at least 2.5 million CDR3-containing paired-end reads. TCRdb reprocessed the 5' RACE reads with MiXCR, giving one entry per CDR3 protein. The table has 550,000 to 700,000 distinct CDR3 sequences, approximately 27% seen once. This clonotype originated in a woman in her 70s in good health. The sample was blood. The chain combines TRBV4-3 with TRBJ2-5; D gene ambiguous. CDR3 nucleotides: TGCGCCAGCAGCCCTGGGCCGCAGGCAGCCGGGCAAACCCAGTACTTC. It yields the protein CASSPGPQAAGQTQYF.